This passage covers 22 T cell receptor beta chains from one sample sequenced in a study of Graves' ophthalmopathy and Graves' hyperthyroidism. Amplification from RNA transcripts yielded the TCR beta CDR3 regions. The first-round RT-PCR employed HTBI primers together with the Qiagen OneStep RT-PCR kit. A multiplex PCR was then performed as the second round. TCRdb re-derived calls from the multiplex PCR reads in MiXCR, one entry per CDR3 protein. The table includes around 600,000 distinct CDR3 sequences, more than 40% detected once. Sample: peripheral blood. The receptors come from an adult man with Graves' ophthalmopathy.

This clonotype occurred a few times. The rearrangement uses TRBV6-5 and TRBJ2-2; D not certain. Between the trimmed V and J ends, which lost 3 bases and 6 bases, there was a span of 8 bases. This CDR3 has 13 amino acids. Germline loops: CDR1 MNHEY, CDR2 SVGAGI. The CDR3 DNA reads as TGTGCCAGCAGTTATTCAGCGTCCGGGGAGCTGTTTTTT. This sequence encodes CASSYSASGELFF.

The sample holds many counts of this clonotype. The chain carries TRBV2 and TRBJ2-5; 7 bases match TRBD2. This CDR3 is 17 amino acids long. V was pared by 11 bases and J by 0 bases, with 18 bases of the junction left unmatched. Germline CDR1 and CDR2: SNHLY and FYNNEI. The DNA for the CDR3 is TGTGCCGCCGGTTTGGGCGGGAGTGCTTCAGACCAAGAGACCCAGTACTTC. Protein sequence: CAAGLGGSASDQETQYF.

This clonotype showed up many times. The gene calls are TRBV12-3 or TRBV12-4 and TRBJ2-7, with D possibly being TRBD1 (5 bases). Trimming removed 0 bases at V and 2 bases at J, with 5 bases between. The CDR3 extends over 13 amino acids. CDR3 nucleotide sequence: TGTGCCAGCAGTTTAGCACAGGCCTACGAGCAGTACTTC. Its protein is CASSLAQAYEQYF.

The chain carries TRBV15 and TRBJ2-6, with D perhaps TRBD1 (6 bases). The CDR3 contains 14 residues. Germline CDR1 reads LNHNV; CDR2 reads YYDKDF (reference sequence). The V gene lost 5 bases and the J gene lost 12 bases, with 17 bases spanning the gap. The CDR3 region is CATSVLARGSVLTF. The CDR3 DNA reads as TGTGCCACCAGCGTATTGGCCAGGGGCTCCGTCCTGACTTTC.

This clonotype was observed at least ten times. The chain uses TRBV25-1 and TRBJ1-1; no firm D call. The CDR3 spans 13 residues. Germline values: CDR1 MGHDK, CDR2 SYGVNS. V lost 2 bases and J 2 bases, leaving 6 bases between the germline ends. CDR3 in amino acids: CASSEGHNTEAFF. CDR3 bases: TGTGCCAGCAGTGAAGGGCACAACACTGAAGCTTTCTTT.

This clonotype occurred once. V is TRBV7-8 and J is TRBJ2-3; unclear D gene. There are 13 residues in the CDR3. Per the germline V gene, CDR1 is SGHVS and CDR2 is FQNEAQ. Trimming took off 5 bases at V and 7 bases at J, with 13 bases between the two ends. CDR3 amino acids: CASSPTPGHTQYF. The CDR3 DNA is TGTGCCAGCAGCCCCACGCCCGGACATACGCAGTATTTT.

This sequence joins TRBV10-3 and TRBJ2-6; D gene uncertain. CDR1 is ENHRY, CDR2 SYGVKD, per germline. CDR3 length: 15 residues. Trimming shortened V by 0 bases and J by 0 bases, and 3 bases separated the two germline ends. CDR3 coding DNA: TGTGCCATCAGTGAGTCAGTCTCTGGGGCCAACGTCCTGACTTTC. Translating gives CAISESVSGANVLTF.

This clonotype was seen more than once but under ten times. The genes are TRBV6-1 and TRBJ1-1, with 12 bases identical to TRBD1. CDR3 length: 15 residues. The ends lost 8 bases at V and 0 bases at J; junction bases unmatched: 4. Germline lookup yields CDR1 MNHNS and CDR2 SASEGT. CDR3 sequence (DNA): TGTGCCAGCGTTGGGACAGGGGGCATGAACACTGAAGCTTTCTTT. Its translation: CASVGTGGMNTEAFF.

This clonotype came up many times. The chain recombines TRBV7-2 with TRBJ2-5; D unresolved. Trimming took off 2 bases at V and 1 base at J, with 11 bases between the two ends. Looked up from germline, CDR1 is SGHTA and CDR2 is FQGNSA. The CDR3 sequence is 15 residues long. The CDR3 sequence: CASSLSVAAQETQYF. The CDR3 DNA reads TGTGCCAGCAGCTTATCAGTAGCAGCCCAAGAGACCCAGTACTTC.

This clonotype occurred many times. The chain links TRBV9 to TRBJ1-4, with a possible D match to TRBD1 (6 bases). The CDR3 sequence is 16 residues long. V dropped 2 bases and J dropped 3 bases, with 14 bases sitting between them. Germline values: CDR1 SGDLS, CDR2 YYNGEE. CDR3 residues: CASSVGGGDSNEKLFF. DNA for the CDR3: TGTGCCAGCAGCGTCGGAGGGGGGGACTCTAATGAAAAACTGTTTTTT.

This clonotype appeared a few times. In DNA, the CDR3 is TGTGCCAGCAGCTTAGAGCAGATGACTAATACGCAGTATTTT. This gives the protein CASSLEQMTNTQYF. This chain links TRBV7-9 with TRBJ2-3, with D possibly matching TRBD2 (5 bases). Trimming shortened V by 1 base and J by 7 bases, and 12 bases separated the two germline ends. The CDR3 is made up of 14 amino acids. CDR1 and CDR2 from the germline V gene are SEHNR and FQNEAQ (reference sequence).

The V call is TRBV25-1, the J call TRBJ1-6, with TRBD1 identical over 9 bases. With 8 bases clipped from V and 7 bases from J, the junction kept 6 bases outside the gene matches. The germline V gene has CDR1 MGHDK and CDR2 SYGVNS. This CDR3 region has 14 residues. The CDR3 sequence is CASGTGTGNSPLHF. The CDR3 DNA reads as TGTGCCAGCGGTACCGGGACAGGGAATTCACCCCTCCACTTT.

This clonotype was counted many times. V gene TRBV7-7 combines with J gene TRBJ2-2; D gene unclear. This CDR3 comprises 13 residues. Trimming took 3 bases from V and 5 from J, leaving 7 bases between them. Germline assignment: CDR1 SSHAT and CDR2 FNYEAQ (reference sequence). CDR3: CASSLDDTGELFF. CDR3 sequence (DNA): TGTGCCAGCAGCTTGGACGATACCGGGGAGCTGTTTTTT. The entire variable domain, with the rest obtained from reference TRBV7-7 and TRBJ2-2, is as follows: GAGVSQSPRYKVTKRGQDVTLRCDPISSHATLYWYQQALGQGPEFLTYFNYEAQPDKSGLPSDRFSAERPEGSISTLTIQRTEQRDSAMYRCASSLDDTGELFFGEGSRLTVL.

This clonotype showed up many times. V is TRBV14 and J is TRBJ1-1, with D unresolved. V was clipped by 4 bases and J by 2 bases, with 5 bases between them. The CDR3 extends over 12 amino acids. Germline V CDR1 and CDR2: SGHDN, FVKESK. CDR3 coding DNA: TGTGCCAGCAGCCGGGTAAACACTGAAGCTTTCTTT. Protein product: CASSRVNTEAFF.

The gene calls are TRBV19 and TRBJ1-1, with a possible D match to TRBD1 (6 bases). V gave up 6 bases and J gave up 8 bases, with 13 bases separating them. In germline, CDR1 is LNHDA, CDR2 SQIVND (reference sequence). The length of the CDR3 is 12 residues. The CDR3 here is CASSHNRVEAFF. The CDR3 coding sequence is TGTGCCAGTAGCCATAACAGGGTGGAAGCTTTCTTT.

This clonotype has at least ten counts. The V and J genes are TRBV10-3 and TRBJ2-7, with TRBD1 identical over 10 bases. Germline CDR1 ENHRY, CDR2 SYGVKD. The V and J ends lost 3 bases and 3 bases, in that order; junction bases with no gene match: 5. This CDR3 has 15 amino acids. CDR3 DNA: TGTGCCATCAGTGATTGGGACAGGGGAGACTACGAGCAGTACTTC. This gives the protein CAISDWDRGDYEQYF.

The rearrangement joins TRBV19 to TRBJ1-1; the D gene is possibly TRBD1 (5 bases). V lost 5 bases and J lost 1, with 17 bases in between. This CDR3 is 16 amino acids long. Looked up from germline, CDR1 is LNHDA and CDR2 is SQIVND (reference sequence). The DNA of the CDR3 is TGTGCCAGTAGTCTTATTATAGGACAAGGGAACACTGAAGCTTTCTTT. Residues: CASSLIIGQGNTEAFF.

This clonotype was recorded many times. The V and J genes are TRBV2 and TRBJ2-5; D uncertain. This CDR3 spans 12 amino acids. Trimming stripped 7 bases from V and 9 bases from J, with 15 bases between. CDR1 and CDR2 from the germline V gene are SNHLY and FYNNEI. The CDR3 DNA sequence: TGTGCCAGCATCGAACTCGGGTTGGCCCAGTACTTC. It is translated as CASIELGLAQYF.

The chain recombines TRBV25-1 with TRBJ2-7; D might be TRBD1 (6 bases). Deletions cut 8 bases from V and 3 bases from J, with 17 bases between. The germline V gene encodes CDR1 MGHDK and CDR2 SYGVNS. The CDR3 covers 14 residues. CDR3 loop: CASVVSGQIYEQYF. In nucleotides, the CDR3 is TGTGCCAGCGTTGTTTCCGGACAGATCTACGAGCAGTACTTC.

The rearrangement uses TRBV19 and TRBJ2-7; the match to TRBD2 covers 7 bases. V lost 5 bases and J lost 6; bases outside the gene matches: 10. The CDR3 spans 14 residues. Germline CDR1 is LNHDA and CDR2 is SQIVND (reference sequence). CDR3 coding DNA: TGTGCCAGTAGTTTGTCGGGGGGTGTCCCCGAGCAGTACTTC. It specifies CASSLSGGVPEQYF.

This clonotype came up many times. The chain employs TRBV20-1 and TRBJ2-7, with D maybe TRBD2 (5 bases). V lost 1 base and J 1 base, leaving 14 bases between the germline ends. The CDR3 covers 15 residues. The germline gives CDR1 DFQATT, CDR2 SNEGSKA (reference sequence). CDR3 region: CSARVPSGSSYEQYF. CDR3 nucleotide sequence: TGCAGTGCTAGAGTCCCCAGCGGTTCATCCTACGAGCAGTACTTC.

Points on this clonotype: A read error may explain this, as a much larger clone is one base away. The V call is TRBV24-1, the J call TRBJ1-5; no clear D gene. V dropped 11 bases and J dropped 2 bases, with 12 bases sitting between them. The CDR3 consists of 13 residues. The germline CDR1 and CDR2 sequences are KGHDR and SFDVKD. The CDR3 region has the DNA TGTGCCAGCAGGAAACGTGGCAATCAGCCCCAGCATTTT. This encodes CASRKRGNQPQHF.